These T cell receptor beta chains were read from a single sample in a study of Ad26.COV2.S vaccination and SARS-CoV-2 variants. Sequencing used immunoSEQ multiplex PCR; TCRdb keeps in-frame clones, though not all of them. The sample holds around 300,000 clones; around 88% are singletons and the top ten take around 4.5%. Sequenced material: peripheral blood, taken in a trial of Ad26.COV2.S vaccine versus placebo. These TCRs come from a person between 18 and 65 years old who received the Ad26.COV2.S COVID-19 vaccine or a placebo. CDR3s include the opening cysteine and the closing phenylalanine or tryptophan. A D gene is named only where the DNA matches it firmly. Clone sizes are given selectively: once, few, many, or a class where the clone is expanded.

length | J | size | V | D | CDR3 | DNA
15 | TRBJ1-3 | . | TRBV10-3 | . | CAISEEPGGRNTIYF | TGTGCCATCAGTGAGGAACCGGGGGGGCGAAACACCATATATTTT
15 | TRBJ1-6 | . | TRBV2 | TRBD1 | CASSEGQGYNSPLHF | TGTGCCAGCAGTGAAGGACAGGGTTACAATTCACCCCTCCACTTT
15 | TRBJ2-5 | . | TRBV5-1 | . | CASSLGGGPQETQYF | TGCGCCAGCAGCTTGGGAGGGGGGCCACAAGAGACCCAGTACTTC
15 | TRBJ2-7 | few | TRBV5-1 | TRBD1 | CASSSEPGQGEQQYF | TGCGCCAGCAGCTCAGAGCCGGGACAGGGGGAACAGCAGTACTTC
14 | TRBJ1-5 | . | TRBV18 | . | CASSPQGGDQPQHF | TGTGCCAGCTCACCCCAGGGAGGGGATCAGCCCCAGCATTTT
15 | TRBJ2-1 | . | TRBV24-1 | . | CATSDRRDPYNEQFF | TGTGCCACCAGTGATCGCCGGGACCCCTACAATGAGCAGTTCTTC
14 | TRBJ2-5 | . | TRBV5-1 | TRBD1 | CASSLSTGEETQYF | TGCGCCAGCAGCTTGTCGACAGGGGAAGAGACCCAGTACTTC
16 | TRBJ2-1 | . | TRBV7-9 | TRBD2 | CASSWGGTQTDNEQFF | TGTGCCAGCAGCTGGGGAGGGACCCAAACAGACAATGAGCAGTTCTTC
16 | TRBJ1-1 | . | TRBV5-1 | . | CASSLWGYPGESEAFF | TGCGCCAGCAGCTTGTGGGGTTACCCAGGGGAATCTGAAGCTTTCTTT
17 | TRBJ1-2 | . | TRBV18 | TRBD1 | CASSPLDRARGNYGYTF | TGTGCCAGCTCACCCCTCGACAGGGCCCGTGGTAACTATGGCTACACCTTC
18 | TRBJ2-5 | . | TRBV7-6 | TRBD2 | CASSLGPAGTLLGETQYF | TGTGCCAGCAGCTTAGGCCCAGCGGGGACGCTCCTAGGGGAGACCCAGTACTTC
16 | TRBJ2-1 | . | TRBV25-1 | . | CASSEFRQGRGGEQFF | TGTGCCAGCAGTGAATTTCGGCAGGGTAGAGGAGGTGAGCAGTTCTTC
14 | TRBJ1-6 | . | TRBV28 | . | CASSLGGGGSPLHF | TGTGCCAGCAGTTTAGGGGGCGGAGGGTCACCCCTCCACTTT
16 | TRBJ1-5 | . | TRBV28 | . | CASRSDKSYSNQPQHF | TGTGCCAGCAGATCCGACAAGAGTTATAGCAATCAGCCCCAGCATTTT
13 | TRBJ2-7 | . | TRBV5-4 | . | CASSTDRSYEQYF | TGTGCCAGCAGCACGGACAGATCCTACGAGCAGTACTTC
16 | TRBJ1-2 | . | TRBV5-4 | TRBD1 | CASSFRDRDPNYGYTF | TGTGCCAGCAGCTTCCGGGACAGGGATCCTAACTATGGCTACACCTTC
15 | TRBJ1-4 | . | TRBV2 | . | CASSESLEDNEKLFF | TGTGCCAGCAGTGAGAGTTTGGAGGATAATGAAAAACTGTTTTTT
14 | TRBJ2-3 | . | TRBV5-4 | . | CASSFGGLTDTQYF | TGTGCCAGCAGCTTTGGGGGTCTCACAGATACGCAGTATTTT
15 | TRBJ2-5 | . | TRBV5-4 | TRBD2 | CASSVAGAGGETQYF | TGTGCCAGCAGCGTAGCGGGAGCGGGCGGAGAGACCCAGTACTTC
15 | TRBJ2-3 | . | TRBV27 | TRBD2 | CASSLGTSGTDTQYF | TGTGCCAGCAGTCTTGGGACTAGCGGCACAGATACGCAGTATTTT
13 | TRBJ1-1 | once | TRBV6-5 | . | CASNSGINTEAFF | TGTGCCAGCAATTCAGGGATCAACACTGAAGCTTTCTTT
14 | TRBJ2-1 | . | TRBV27 | . | CASSSRFSGHEQFF | TGTGCCAGCAGTTCTAGGTTTAGCGGTCATGAGCAGTTCTTC
17 | TRBJ1-1 | . | TRBV10-3 | . | CAISARLGAGGNTEAFF | TGTGCCATCAGTGCCCGCCTGGGGGCGGGTGGGAACACTGAAGCTTTCTTT
13 | TRBJ1-5 | . | TRBV28 | . | CASSLVSNQPQHF | TGTGCCAGCAGTTTAGTGAGCAATCAGCCCCAGCATTTT
14 | TRBJ2-7 | . | TRBV7-3 | TRBD1 | CASSPGTGENEQYF | TGTGCCAGCAGCCCGGGGACAGGGGAGAACGAGCAGTACTTC